This T cell receptor beta chain was sequenced in a study of blood T cell repertoires in COVID-19. In the study overall: COVID-19 samples from acute and convalescent phases originated in the United States, Italy and Spain.

Study members were between about 18 and 100 years old and lived in 25 or so US regions. Participant-reported clinical history was the basis for cohort assignment. A case of COVID-19 had been met by exposed participants within 2 weeks before study entry. This clone was found once. Some clones are missing from TCRdb's copy, which holds only in-frame ones; the method was immunoSEQ multiplex PCR. The sample contains approximately 190,000 clones, roughly 84% of which appear only once. The junction had 7 bases not matched to a gene; V was cut back by 11 bases and J by 7 bases. Germline V gives CDR1 ENHRY, CDR2 SYGVKD. The CDR3 length is 11 residues.

The sequence derives from a woman aged 25 to 39 who had been exposed to COVID-19. This chain uses TRBV10-3 with TRBJ2-7, with TRBD1 matching 8 bases. Specimen: PBMCs or T cells enriched from blood (not recorded which). CDR3 sequence reads: CAGRTGREQYF. The CDR3 DNA sequence: TGTGCCGGACGGACAGGGCGTGAGCAGTACTTC.